One sample yielded the 5 T cell receptor beta chains listed below, sequenced in a study of cytomegalovirus exposure and HLA in healthy donors. PCR used 60 Vbeta primers and 13 Jbeta primers. Here immunoSEQ multiplex PCR was the method, and the copy in TCRdb shows in-frame clones only, minus some. The sample shows about 240,000 clones, just under 80% of them seen only once. Sequencing was done on a sample of PBMCs. The source is a boy aged 10-17 years in good health and CMV-seronegative.

The chain links TRBV4-2 to TRBJ1-3, with D perhaps TRBD1 (6 bases). The CDR3 contains 17 residues. CDR1 and CDR2 (germline): LGHNA, YNFKEQ. V was trimmed by 4 bases and J by 2 bases, leaving 18 bases between them. DNA for the CDR3: TGTGCCAGCAGCCCAGGATTTGGGGGCGAAGCTGGAAACACCATATATTTT. Protein: CASSPGFGGEAGNTIYF.

V usage is TRBV21-1 and J usage is TRBJ1-4. TRBV21-1 is listed as a pseudogene. There are 15 residues in the CDR3. The chain's CDR3 is CASSKVECQREKLFF. CDR3 DNA: TGTGCCAGCAGCAAAGTCGAGTGTCAGCGGGAAAAACTGTTTTTT.

The chain joins TRBV5-1 to TRBJ1-6; 9 bases fit TRBD1. Germline CDR1 SGHRS, CDR2 YFSETQ. CDR3 length: 15 amino acids. Germline trimming cut 4 bases from V and 9 bases from J; bases unmatched to any gene: 8. CDR3 protein: CASSPPGQGVSPLHF. The CDR3 DNA reads as TGCGCCAGCAGCCCGCCGGGACAGGGTGTTTCACCCCTCCACTTT.

The chain combines TRBV18 with TRBJ2-5; D unresolved. Germline assignment: CDR1 KGHSH and CDR2 LQKENI. The CDR3 is 13 amino acids. Trimming removed 0 bases from V and 4 bases from J, with 6 bases in between. DNA for the CDR3: TGTGCCAGCTCACCACCGACGGGAGAGACCCAGTACTTC. It translates to CASSPPTGETQYF.

The rearrangement links TRBV11-3 to TRBJ2-2; possible D gene TRBD2, 6 bases. This CDR3 spans 15 amino acids. The V and J ends lost 5 bases and 5 bases respectively, with 15 bases between them. Germline V gene lookup returns CDR1 SGHNT and CDR2 YENEEA. This chain's CDR3 is CASSRRAGGTGELFF. The CDR3 DNA sequence: TGTGCCAGCAGCCGCAGGGCTGGGGGGACCGGGGAGCTGTTTTTT.